This T cell receptor (beta chain) appears in the sequencing data of a study of graft-versus-host responses after intestinal transplantation. Study in general: In this cohort, recipients had multivisceral, liver-intestinal, or isolated intestinal transplants. Once they had received anti-thymocyte globulin induction, all recipients took tacrolimus and steroids for roughly three years.

The length of the CDR3 is 14 residues. V lost 2 bases, J lost 0 bases, and 8 bases lay in between. Germline-derived CDR1 and CDR2 are SGHRS and YFSETQ. About this clone: What it binds is unknown.

TCRdb keeps only in-frame clones here, not all; method: immunoSEQ multiplex PCR. The sample comprises about 130,000 clones, 80% to 95% of which are singletons, and 0.19% rests with the top ten. The receptor's source is a human donor who received an intestinal transplant. Here the sequenced sample was unstimulated CD4+ T cells sorted from spleen or lymph node cells, taken before intestinal transplant. The rearrangement uses TRBV5-1 and TRBJ1-1; no reliable D call. The CDR3 DNA reads as TGCGCCAGCAGCTTCTTGGGCCTGAACACTGAAGCTTTCTTT. It translates to CASSFLGLNTEAFF.